The entry below describes one TCR beta chain. What it binds is unknown. This sample is part of a study of cytomegalovirus exposure and HLA in healthy donors. Overall study findings and caveats: On later analysis, the bulk of CMV-associated TCR beta chains appeared to be HLA-restricted.

V shed 1 base and J 2 bases; nucleotides not matched to a gene: 4. The CDR3 spans 15 residues. From germline, CDR1 is SGHNT and CDR2 YENEEA. PCR involved 60 Vbeta and 13 Jbeta primers. Under the authors' procedure: An analysis performed later counted 70 million to 90 million unique TCR beta chains (roughly 11 million of them shared). Clones were read by immunoSEQ multiplex PCR, and TCRdb kept only the in-frame ones, dropping some. The DNA was the basis for D and trimming; V, J and clone size are from that table. This sample carries under 250,000 clones, approximately 80% of them seen once, and the ten largest clones take 0.71%.

The chain recombines TRBV11-3 with TRBJ2-7, with 8 bases matching TRBD1. The clonotype was recovered from a boy younger than 10 in good health and CMV-seronegative. The sequenced sample was PBMCs. CDR3 in DNA: TGTGCCAGCAGCTTAGGACAGGGGTCCACCTACGAGCAGTACTTC. This encodes CASSLGQGSTYEQYF.